Sequencing of this TCR beta chain was carried out in a study of blood T cell repertoires in COVID-19. About the research overall: Some COVID-19 samples were acute and others convalescent; all came from the United States, Italy and Spain.

This clone has just a few counts. CDR3 length: 13 amino acids. CDR1 and CDR2 (germline): SQVTM, ANQGSEA. V was cut by 3 bases and J by 0 bases, with 8 bases left in between. The method was immunoSEQ multiplex PCR; TCRdb's version includes in-frame clones alone and lacks a portion of them. The table lists some 180,000 clones, around 79% of them singletons. The chain employs TRBV29-1 and TRBJ1-2; no clear D. This TCR was recovered from a man aged 45 to 65 who had recovered from COVID-19. What was sequenced was peripheral blood. The CDR3 sequence: CSVEEAANYGYTF. In nucleotides, the CDR3 is TGCAGCGTTGAGGAGGCCGCTAACTATGGCTACACCTTC. Using reference TRBV29-1 and TRBJ1-2 for the parts outside the CDR3, the full variable domain is SAVISQKPSRDICQRGTSLTIQCQVDSQVTMMFWYRQQPGQSLTLIATANQGSEATYESGFVIDKFPISRPNLTFSTLTVSNMSPEDSSIYLCSVEEAANYGYTFGSGTRLTVV.